A single TCR beta chain is shown here with its context. This record belongs to a study of T cell changes during pregnancy in multiple sclerosis. The assay was immunoSEQ multiplex PCR, and TCRdb's table has in-frame clones only and misses some. The sample has 70,000 to 80,000 clones, approximately 90% seen once. The sequences come from CD4+ T cells from peripheral blood mononuclear cells, collected before pregnancy. The receptor's source is a female donor with multiple sclerosis, enrolled in a pregnancy study.

CDR3 DNA: TGTGCCAGTACCAGCGGGCTCGGGAACACTGAAGCTTTCTTT. Its protein is CASTSGLGNTEAFF. The chain joins TRBV19 to TRBJ1-1; no definite D call. The CDR3 sequence is 14 residues long. Trimming removed 7 bases from V and 1 base from J, with 13 bases in between. Germline V gene lookup returns CDR1 LNHDA and CDR2 SQIVND (reference sequence).